Listed below are T cell receptor beta chains from one sample, sequenced in a study of T cell repertoires in cytomegalovirus infection. TCRdb reprocessed the reads with MiXCR, giving one entry per CDR3 protein. The sample includes approximately 910,000 distinct CDR3 sequences, under 40% seen only once; the top ten take over 10%. These TCRs are of unknown antigen specificity. The sequences come from cultured CD8+ T cells from PBMCs, collected from culture after CMV antigen stimulation. The receptors here all came from a human donor in good health (CMV status not recorded). Some clones in this sample may be carry-over from other donors' samples. CDR3s include the opening cysteine and the closing phenylalanine or tryptophan. A D gene is named only where the DNA matches it firmly. Some rows have no size entry. The others give once, few or many, or a class for an expanded clone.

v_call: TRBV25-1; clone_size: -; j_call: TRBJ1-3; d_call: -; cdr3_aa: CASSEYFGQSNTIYF; cdr3_nt: TGTGCCAGCAGTGAATATTTCGGACAGTCAAACACCATATATTTT
v_call: TRBV11-2; clone_size: -; j_call: TRBJ1-1; d_call: -; cdr3_aa: CASSFPGVLGTEAFF; cdr3_nt: TGTGCCAGCAGCTTCCCAGGGGTCTTAGGTACTGAAGCTTTCTTT
v_call: TRBV28; clone_size: -; j_call: TRBJ2-3; d_call: -; cdr3_aa: CASSQPFGGLTDTQYF; cdr3_nt: TGTGCCAGCAGTCAGCCTTTCGGGGGGCTCACAGATACGCAGTATTTT
v_call: TRBV11-2; clone_size: few; j_call: TRBJ2-1; d_call: TRBD2; cdr3_aa: CASSLDPAGGMQFF; cdr3_nt: TGTGCCAGCAGCTTAGATCCAGCGGGGGGAATGCAGTTCTTC
v_call: TRBV7-8; clone_size: -; j_call: TRBJ1-3; d_call: -; cdr3_aa: CASSFLGDGSGNTIYF; cdr3_nt: TGTGCCAGCAGCTTCCTCGGGGACGGCTCTGGAAACACCATATATTTT
v_call: TRBV19; clone_size: -; j_call: TRBJ1-5; d_call: -; cdr3_aa: CASSIIRDTNQPQHF; cdr3_nt: TGTGCCAGTAGTATCATCCGGGACACCAATCAGCCCCAGCATTTT
v_call: TRBV19; clone_size: few; j_call: TRBJ1-1; d_call: -; cdr3_aa: CASANTEAFF; cdr3_nt: TGTGCCAGTGCCAACACTGAAGCTTTCTTT
v_call: TRBV6-1; clone_size: -; j_call: TRBJ1-3; d_call: -; cdr3_aa: CASREPGRRNTIYF; cdr3_nt: TGTGCCAGCAGAGAGCCGGGACGGCGAAACACCATATATTTT
v_call: TRBV3-1; clone_size: -; j_call: TRBJ1-1; d_call: TRBD1; cdr3_aa: CASSPEDRALNTEAFF; cdr3_nt: TGTGCCAGCAGCCCAGAAGACAGGGCTTTGAACACTGAAGCTTTCTTT
v_call: TRBV4-3; clone_size: -; j_call: TRBJ2-5; d_call: -; cdr3_aa: CASSQGPGETQYF; cdr3_nt: TGCGCCAGCAGCCAAGGACCGGGAGAGACCCAGTACTTC
v_call: TRBV27; clone_size: -; j_call: TRBJ1-1; d_call: -; cdr3_aa: CASSFHRDLNTEAFF; cdr3_nt: TGTGCCAGCAGTTTTCACAGGGACTTGAACACTGAAGCTTTCTTT
v_call: TRBV7-2; clone_size: -; j_call: TRBJ1-2; d_call: -; cdr3_aa: CASSLEVFGQGAGGYTF; cdr3_nt: TGTGCCAGCAGCTTAGAGGTGTTCGGTCAGGGCGCCGGGGGCTACACCTTC
v_call: TRBV6-5; clone_size: few; j_call: TRBJ2-6; d_call: -; cdr3_aa: CASSYGAGRYSGANVLTF; cdr3_nt: TGTGCCAGCAGTTATGGGGCAGGGAGGTACTCTGGGGCCAACGTCCTGACTTTC
v_call: TRBV27; clone_size: -; j_call: TRBJ2-2; d_call: -; cdr3_aa: CASAWGGNTGELFF; cdr3_nt: TGTGCCAGCGCCTGGGGCGGGAACACCGGGGAGCTGTTTTTT
v_call: TRBV13; clone_size: -; j_call: TRBJ2-2; d_call: -; cdr3_aa: CASSLMLRGHVENTGELFF; cdr3_nt: TGTGCCAGCAGCTTAATGCTCAGGGGCCACGTTGAGAACACCGGGGAGCTGTTTTTT
v_call: TRBV11-2; clone_size: once; j_call: TRBJ2-5; d_call: -; cdr3_aa: CASSRAGYLETQYF; cdr3_nt: TGTGCCAGCAGCCGGGCAGGGTATCTAGAGACCCAGTACTTC
v_call: TRBV15; clone_size: few; j_call: TRBJ1-2; d_call: -; cdr3_aa: CATRGRLNYGYTF; cdr3_nt: TGTGCCACCAGAGGCAGACTGAACTATGGCTACACCTTC
v_call: TRBV5-1; clone_size: few; j_call: TRBJ2-1; d_call: -; cdr3_aa: CASSLATGLDEQFF; cdr3_nt: TGCGCCAGCAGCTTGGCTACAGGGTTGGATGAGCAGTTCTTC
v_call: TRBV7-6; clone_size: few; j_call: TRBJ1-3; d_call: -; cdr3_aa: CASSPAVHSGNTIYF; cdr3_nt: TGTGCCAGCAGCCCCGCGGTCCACTCTGGAAACACCATATATTTT
v_call: TRBV20-1; clone_size: few; j_call: TRBJ1-1; d_call: -; cdr3_aa: CSASLAANTEAFF; cdr3_nt: TGCAGTGCTAGTCTGGCAGCGAACACTGAAGCTTTCTTT
v_call: TRBV19; clone_size: few; j_call: TRBJ1-1; d_call: -; cdr3_aa: CAIAGDENTEAFF; cdr3_nt: TGTGCCATAGCAGGGGACGAGAACACTGAAGCTTTCTTT
v_call: TRBV7-9; clone_size: -; j_call: TRBJ2-2; d_call: TRBD1; cdr3_aa: CASSPLDIDRAAGELFF; cdr3_nt: TGTGCCAGCAGCCCCCTGGATATAGACAGGGCGGCCGGGGAGCTGTTTTTT
v_call: TRBV7-6; clone_size: -; j_call: TRBJ1-2; d_call: -; cdr3_aa: CASTEQRNYTF; cdr3_nt: TGTGCCAGCACCGAACAAAGGAACTACACCTTC
v_call: TRBV12-3/TRBV12-4; clone_size: -; j_call: TRBJ2-2; d_call: -; cdr3_aa: CTSSHILLSNTGELFF; cdr3_nt: TGTACCAGCAGTCACATCCTTCTCTCGAACACCGGGGAGCTGTTTTTT
v_call: TRBV7-3; clone_size: few; j_call: TRBJ2-1; d_call: TRBD2; cdr3_aa: CASSLTGPLAGGFNEQFF; cdr3_nt: TGTGCCAGCAGCTTAACCGGTCCGCTAGCGGGGGGGTTTAATGAGCAGTTCTTC
v_call: TRBV10-3; clone_size: -; j_call: TRBJ2-4; d_call: TRBD2; cdr3_aa: CAISAPGGDIQYF; cdr3_nt: TGTGCCATCAGTGCCCCCGGGGGGGACATTCAGTACTTC
v_call: TRBV7-9; clone_size: -; j_call: TRBJ2-3; d_call: -; cdr3_aa: CASSQGGRAQYF; cdr3_nt: TGTGCCAGCAGCCAGGGGGGTCGGGCGCAGTATTTT
v_call: TRBV6-5; clone_size: -; j_call: TRBJ1-6; d_call: TRBD1; cdr3_aa: CASSGSTGRGSPLHF; cdr3_nt: TGTGCCAGCAGTGGCTCGACAGGGAGAGGTTCACCCCTCCACTTT
v_call: TRBV12-3/TRBV12-4; clone_size: -; j_call: TRBJ2-5; d_call: TRBD2; cdr3_aa: CASNPSGVEETQYF; cdr3_nt: TGTGCCAGCAACCCTAGCGGGGTTGAAGAGACCCAGTACTTC
v_call: TRBV6-1; clone_size: few; j_call: TRBJ2-7; d_call: -; cdr3_aa: CASRGGVGRGAYEQYF; cdr3_nt: TGTGCCAGCAGAGGGGGGGTTGGTAGGGGAGCCTACGAGCAGTACTTC
v_call: TRBV6-6; clone_size: few; j_call: TRBJ2-3; d_call: -; cdr3_aa: CASSSGRIRMSPDTQYF; cdr3_nt: TGTGCCAGCAGTTCCGGACGGATTCGAATGTCACCAGATACGCAGTATTTT
v_call: TRBV2; clone_size: few; j_call: TRBJ1-5; d_call: -; cdr3_aa: CASSDGQGPNQPQHF; cdr3_nt: TGTGCCAGCAGTGACGGCCAGGGCCCAAATCAGCCCCAGCATTTT
v_call: TRBV7-9; clone_size: few; j_call: TRBJ2-2; d_call: TRBD1; cdr3_aa: CASSKRDRNTGELFF; cdr3_nt: TGTGCCAGCAGCAAACGGGACAGAAACACCGGGGAGCTGTTTTTT
v_call: TRBV4-1; clone_size: -; j_call: TRBJ2-3; d_call: -; cdr3_aa: CASSQDRGTTDTQYF; cdr3_nt: TGCGCCAGCAGCCAAGACCGGGGGACCACAGATACGCAGTATTTT
v_call: TRBV19; clone_size: -; j_call: TRBJ2-1; d_call: -; cdr3_aa: CASSIAGADYNEQFF; cdr3_nt: TGTGCCAGTAGTATAGCGGGGGCCGATTACAATGAGCAGTTCTTC
v_call: TRBV7-2; clone_size: few; j_call: TRBJ2-7; d_call: -; cdr3_aa: CASSSRTDIEQYF; cdr3_nt: TGTGCCAGCAGCTCAAGGACAGACATCGAGCAGTACTTC
v_call: TRBV7-9; clone_size: -; j_call: TRBJ1-3; d_call: -; cdr3_aa: CASSLDPTELGNTIYF; cdr3_nt: TGTGCCAGCAGCTTAGATCCGACAGAGCTTGGAAACACCATATATTTT
v_call: TRBV29-1; clone_size: -; j_call: TRBJ1-2; d_call: TRBD1; cdr3_aa: CSVGAWGQGSYGYTF; cdr3_nt: TGCAGCGTGGGGGCCTGGGGACAGGGATCCTATGGCTACACCTTC
v_call: TRBV28; clone_size: -; j_call: TRBJ1-2; d_call: TRBD1; cdr3_aa: CASRYPGQGSLGYGYTF; cdr3_nt: TGTGCCAGCAGGTATCCGGGACAGGGATCTTTAGGCTATGGCTACACCTTC
v_call: TRBV5-1; clone_size: -; j_call: TRBJ1-5; d_call: TRBD1; cdr3_aa: CASSSGQGVEAQHF; cdr3_nt: TGCGCCAGCAGCTCAGGACAGGGTGTAGAGGCCCAGCATTTT
v_call: TRBV7-9; clone_size: many; j_call: TRBJ2-1; d_call: -; cdr3_aa: CASSFASLVDEQFF; cdr3_nt: TGTGCCAGCAGCTTCGCTAGCTTAGTGGATGAGCAGTTCTTC
v_call: TRBV20-1; clone_size: few; j_call: TRBJ2-1; d_call: TRBD1; cdr3_aa: CSASPRSTGGRSYNEQFF; cdr3_nt: TGCAGTGCTTCGCCCAGATCTACAGGGGGCAGGTCCTACAATGAGCAGTTCTTC
v_call: TRBV9; clone_size: -; j_call: TRBJ1-1; d_call: TRBD1; cdr3_aa: CASSVIQQGGTEAFF; cdr3_nt: TGTGCCAGCAGCGTAATCCAACAGGGGGGCACTGAAGCTTTCTTT
v_call: TRBV4-1; clone_size: few; j_call: TRBJ2-2; d_call: TRBD2; cdr3_aa: CASSQISGVEELFF; cdr3_nt: TGCGCCAGCAGCCAAATTAGCGGGGTGGAGGAGCTGTTTTTT
v_call: TRBV7-8; clone_size: many; j_call: TRBJ2-1; d_call: -; cdr3_aa: CASSPPGYNLYNEQFF; cdr3_nt: TGTGCCAGCAGCCCTCCGGGCTATAACTTGTACAATGAGCAGTTCTTC
v_call: TRBV7-6; clone_size: many; j_call: TRBJ2-3; d_call: TRBD2; cdr3_aa: CASSSTSGPRGTDTQYF; cdr3_nt: TGTGCCAGCAGCTCGACTAGCGGGCCACGTGGCACAGATACGCAGTATTTT
v_call: TRBV12-5; clone_size: -; j_call: TRBJ2-2; d_call: TRBD2; cdr3_aa: CASGSPTASGGVAGELFF; cdr3_nt: TGTGCTAGTGGTTCGCCGACGGCTAGCGGGGGTGTGGCCGGGGAGCTGTTTTTT
v_call: TRBV20-1; clone_size: once; j_call: TRBJ2-3; d_call: -; cdr3_aa: CSARDTGAPATTDTQYF; cdr3_nt: TGCAGTGCTAGAGACACAGGCGCGCCCGCTACTACAGATACGCAGTATTTT
v_call: TRBV28; clone_size: -; j_call: TRBJ2-5; d_call: TRBD1; cdr3_aa: CASSGQGALDETQYF; cdr3_nt: TGTGCCAGCAGCGGACAGGGGGCGTTGGATGAGACCCAGTACTTC
v_call: TRBV4-1; clone_size: -; j_call: TRBJ2-1; d_call: TRBD2; cdr3_aa: CASSQTSGGAMYEQFF; cdr3_nt: TGCGCCAGCAGCCAAACTAGCGGGGGGGCCATGTATGAGCAGTTCTTC
v_call: TRBV6-5; clone_size: few; j_call: TRBJ1-1; d_call: -; cdr3_aa: CASSYSEGPMNTEAFF; cdr3_nt: TGTGCCAGCAGTTACTCGGAAGGACCGATGAACACTGAAGCTTTCTTT
v_call: TRBV5-4; clone_size: -; j_call: TRBJ2-2; d_call: -; cdr3_aa: CASSLDDSSPYANTGELFF; cdr3_nt: TGTGCCAGCAGCTTGGACGACAGTTCTCCGTACGCGAACACCGGGGAGCTGTTTTTT
v_call: TRBV14; clone_size: -; j_call: TRBJ2-7; d_call: -; cdr3_aa: CASSQNRLDAYEQYF; cdr3_nt: TGTGCCAGCAGCCAAAATCGTTTGGATGCCTACGAGCAGTACTTC
v_call: TRBV11-3; clone_size: many; j_call: TRBJ2-3; d_call: -; cdr3_aa: CASSLGSASTDTQYF; cdr3_nt: TGTGCCAGCAGCTTAGGGAGCGCCAGCACAGATACGCAGTATTTT
v_call: TRBV5-5; clone_size: few; j_call: TRBJ2-4; d_call: TRBD1; cdr3_aa: CASSLDPGQGGNIQYF; cdr3_nt: TGTGCCAGCAGCTTGGATCCGGGACAGGGTGGTAACATTCAGTACTTC